These 14 T cell receptor beta chains came from one sample sequenced in a study of T cells after yellow fever vaccination. TCRdb redid the calling of the 5' RACE reads with MiXCR, one entry per CDR3 protein. The sample gives some 240,000 distinct CDR3 sequences, approximately 3% of which show up once; roughly 3.2% is in the top ten. The sample was CD4+ T cells sorted from PBMCs, taken 10 days after the yellow fever booster vaccination. The receptors originated from a man between 18 and 29 years old who received the YFV17D yellow fever vaccine.

The chain combines TRBV2 with TRBJ2-2; 9 positions agree with TRBD1. Per germline, CDR1 SNHLY and CDR2 FYNNEI. V was clipped by 6 bases and J by 6 bases; unmatched bases: 11. The CDR3 is made up of 16 amino acids. In DNA form, the CDR3 reads TGTGCCAGCAGCCCTGCCGGGACAGGGTACGCCGGGGAGCTGTTTTTT. Translated: CASSPAGTGYAGELFF.

The table lists this clonotype with many counts. The V call is TRBV18, the J call TRBJ2-7; no definite D call. Germline V gene sequence: CDR1 KGHSH, CDR2 LQKENI. This CDR3 is 12 amino acids long. Between the trimmed V and J ends, which lost 1 base and 7 bases, there was a span of 8 bases. The CDR3 loop reads CASSPRLGEQYF. In nucleotides, the CDR3 is TGTGCCAGCTCACCACGGTTGGGTGAGCAGTACTTC. Together with reference TRBV18 and TRBJ2-7, the CDR3 gives the full variable domain: NAGVMQNPRHLVRRRGQEARLRCSPMKGHSHVYWYRQLPEEGLKFMVYLQKENIIDESGMPKERFSAEFPKEGPSILRIQQVVRGDSAAYFCASSPRLGEQYFGPGTRLTVT.

In its sample, this clonotype was seen many times. V usage is TRBV6-6 and J usage is TRBJ2-3; D might be TRBD2 (5 bases). Germline V gene data show CDR1 as MNHNY and CDR2 as SVGAGI (reference sequence). The CDR3 sequence is 15 residues long. V lost 2 bases and J lost 5, with 14 bases in between. CDR3 sequence (DNA): TGTGCCAGCAGTTACAGGGCTAGCACCAGAGATACGCAGTATTTT. Translating gives CASSYRASTRDTQYF.

This clonotype was counted only a few times. This chain connects TRBV12-3 or TRBV12-4 to TRBJ2-3; 7 bases line up with TRBD2. The trim removed 7 bases at V and 3 bases at J, leaving 4 bases unmatched. The CDR3 has 13 residues. CDR3 sequence: CASIWRGTDTQYF. The CDR3 DNA follows: TGTGCCAGCATCTGGCGGGGGACAGATACGCAGTATTTT.

This clonotype was recorded many times. This chain links TRBV7-9 with TRBJ2-7, with TRBD1 matching over 7 bases. CDR1 is SEHNR, CDR2 FQNEAQ, per germline (reference sequence). There are 16 residues in the CDR3. Germline trimming cut 5 bases from V and 1 base from J; bases unmatched to any gene: 11. CDR3 residues: CASSRDRDRRSYEQYF. CDR3 DNA: TGTGCCAGCAGCAGAGACCGGGACAGACGGTCCTACGAGCAGTACTTC.

This clonotype has just a few counts. V and J are TRBV18 and TRBJ1-2, with 9 bases aligning to TRBD1. This CDR3 region has 16 residues. The junction had 10 bases not matched to a gene; V was cut back by 6 bases and J by 2 bases. The V gene's germline CDR1 is KGHSH and CDR2 LQKENI. The CDR3 sequence: CASSPDRGWANYGYTF. The CDR3 DNA sequence: TGTGCCAGCTCCCCGGACAGGGGTTGGGCAAACTATGGCTACACCTTC.

Many counts were recorded for this clonotype. The junction differs from germline at one of its ends, possibly a read error. The chain combines TRBV3-1 with TRBJ2-1; D gene uncertain. The CDR3 extends over 12 amino acids. Per germline, CDR1 LGHDT and CDR2 YNNKEL (reference sequence). The CDR3 bases are TGCGCCAGCAGCCAAGGTTACAATGAGCAGTTCTTC. It yields the protein CASSQGYNEQFF.

V is TRBV6-1 and J is TRBJ2-7, with 7 nucleotides matching TRBD2. J was trimmed by 7 bases and V by 0 bases; bases with no gene match: 12. The CDR3 runs 16 residues. Per germline, CDR1 MNHNS and CDR2 SASEGT. The CDR3 is CASSEAGSGVGLEQYF. The DNA for the CDR3 is TGTGCCAGCAGTGAAGCGGGAAGCGGGGTGGGTCTGGAGCAGTACTTC.

This clonotype was seen a handful of times. V gene TRBV10-3 combines with J gene TRBJ2-2, with D possibly matching TRBD1 (6 bases). Trimming shortened V by 8 bases and J by 1 base, and 14 bases separated the two germline ends. In germline, CDR1 is ENHRY, CDR2 SYGVKD. The CDR3 is 15 residues long. The CDR3, as DNA: TGTGCCATCGCAAAACAGGGAATGAACACCGGGGAGCTGTTTTTT. This translates into CAIAKQGMNTGELFF.

This clonotype has only a few counts. V usage is TRBV5-6 and J usage is TRBJ1-1; D call uncertain. Germline assignment: CDR1 SGHDT and CDR2 YYEEEE. V lost 1 base to trimming and J lost 6 bases, with 7 bases between them. CDR3 length: 12 amino acids. This CDR3 is CASSLYAAEAFF. For the CDR3, the DNA is TGTGCCAGCAGCTTGTATGCAGCTGAAGCTTTCTTT.

The chain joins TRBV5-6 to TRBJ2-5; 11 bases align to TRBD2. This CDR3 contains 16 residues. The V gene's germline CDR1 is SGHDT and CDR2 YYEEEE. With V trimmed by 4 bases and J by 1 base, 6 bases remained unmatched. This chain's CDR3 is CASSQGLAGLQETQYF. The DNA for the CDR3 is TGTGCCAGCAGCCAAGGACTAGCGGGCCTCCAAGAGACCCAGTACTTC.

This clonotype was counted only a few times. The J gene is TRBJ1-4, the V gene TRBV14; D gene unclear. CDR1 SGHDN and CDR2 FVKESK come from the germline V gene. The V and J ends lost 1 base and 8 bases respectively, with 8 bases between them. This CDR3 has 13 amino acids. The CDR3 protein is CASSQAVVEKLFF. In DNA form, the CDR3 reads TGTGCCAGCAGCCAAGCCGTGGTGGAAAAACTGTTTTTT.

This clonotype was found a few times. The chain carries TRBV7-2 and TRBJ1-5; D remains ambiguous. Germline V gene data show CDR1 as SGHTA and CDR2 as FQGNSA. This CDR3 is built from 15 residues. V lost 1 base, J lost 0 bases, and 7 bases lay in between. The CDR3 here is CASSLGALSNQPQHF. The CDR3 DNA is TGTGCCAGCAGCTTAGGGGCCCTTAGCAATCAGCCCCAGCATTTT.

This clonotype was recorded many times. This sequence joins TRBV20-1 and TRBJ1-5; D unresolved. The CDR3 loop spans 12 amino acids. The V gene lost 4 bases and the J gene lost 7 bases, with 11 bases spanning the gap. Germline-derived CDR1 and CDR2 are DFQATT and SNEGSKA (reference sequence). CDR3 DNA sequence: TGCAGTGCTATGATGGGTCTCCAGCCCCAGCATTTT. It codes for CSAMMGLQPQHF.